Following are 23 T cell receptor beta chains from one sample sequenced in a study of blood T cell repertoires in COVID-19. Libraries were prepared by immunoSEQ multiplex PCR; TCRdb keeps only in-frame clonotypes and omits some of them. The profile covers fewer than 300,000 clones, with approximately 83% appearing a single time and about a sixth taken by the ten largest. The sample consisted of peripheral blood. The source is a person aged 65 to 85 with COVID-19, enrolled during active disease.

The chain is built from TRBV6-2 or TRBV6-3 and TRBJ2-5, with TRBD2 matching 7 bases. The junction had 15 bases not matched to a gene; V was cut back by 2 bases and J by 3 bases. This CDR3 region has 18 residues. The V gene's germline CDR1 is MNHEY and CDR2 SVGEGT. DNA for the CDR3: TGTGCCAGCAGTTACCACGACTGGGGGAGGGCCGCCGAAGAGACCCAGTACTTC. Amino acids: CASSYHDWGRAAEETQYF.

The genes are TRBV5-1 and TRBJ1-6; 8 bases are a match to TRBD1. V dropped 8 bases and J dropped 9; count of bases not matched to a gene: 10. The CDR3 consists of 14 residues. Looked up from germline, CDR1 is SGHRS and CDR2 is YFSETQ. CDR3 protein: CASTPGQVISPLHF. CDR3 sequence (DNA): TGCGCCAGTACTCCGGGACAGGTTATTTCACCCCTCCACTTT.

This clone was detected once. The DNA for the CDR3 is TGTGCCACCCACGGGGGGAGCTCCTATAATTCACCCCTCCACTTT. As protein: CATHGGSSYNSPLHF. This chain joins TRBV10-3 and TRBJ1-6; maybe TRBD1 (5 bases). V lost 10 bases and J lost 0, with 13 bases in between. The germline gives CDR1 ENHRY, CDR2 SYGVKD. The CDR3 spans 15 residues.

This sequence joins TRBV3-1 (or the pseudogene TRBV3-2) and TRBJ1-1, with no clear D. The length of the CDR3 is 12 residues. V was shortened by 1 base and J by 11 bases, with 11 bases between the two germline ends. CDR1 is LGHDT and CDR2 is YNNKEL in the germline V gene (reference sequence). CDR3 in DNA: TGTGCCAGCAGCCAAGGTGGGAGAGACGCTTTCTTT. It codes for CASSQGGRDAFF.

This chain links TRBV7-8 with TRBJ1-1, with 9 bases aligning to TRBD1. Germline CDR1 SGHVS, CDR2 FQNEAQ. CDR3 length equals 16 residues. The V segment lost 6 bases and the J segment 1 base; nucleotides outside the gene matches: 9. Here the CDR3 reads CASRPQGARRNTEAFF. The DNA for the CDR3 is TGTGCCAGCAGACCACAGGGGGCGCGGAGGAACACTGAAGCTTTCTTT.

V gene TRBV9 combines with J gene TRBJ2-1; tentatively, D is TRBD2 (5 bases). The CDR3 covers 16 residues. The V end was cut by 0 bases, the J end by 1 base, with 11 bases between. Germline V CDR1 and CDR2: SGDLS, YYNGEE. The DNA of the CDR3 is TGTGCCAGCAGCGTAGTTGGGGAGATATCCTACAATGAGCAGTTCTTC. Its translation is CASSVVGEISYNEQFF.

The J gene is TRBJ1-6, the V gene TRBV6-4; D remains unclear. The CDR3 has 15 residues. Germline V gene data show CDR1 as MRHNA and CDR2 as SNTAGT. V was clipped by 3 bases and J by 10 bases, with 16 bases between them. CDR3 in amino acids: CASSEVRGGGSPLHF. For the CDR3, the DNA is TGTGCCAGCAGTGAAGTCCGGGGAGGAGGATCACCCCTCCACTTT.

A single count supports this clone. This chain connects TRBV19 to TRBJ2-1; D remains ambiguous. This CDR3 comprises 14 residues. Germline CDR1 is LNHDA and CDR2 is SQIVND (reference sequence). V gave up 3 bases and J gave up 0 bases, with 6 bases separating them. CDR3: CASSIKSSYNEQFF. For the CDR3, the DNA is TGTGCCAGTAGTATCAAGAGCTCCTACAATGAGCAGTTCTTC.

This chain links TRBV9 with TRBJ1-6; 12 positions match TRBD1. Germline lookup yields CDR1 SGDLS and CDR2 YYNGEE. Trimming took 7 bases from V and 10 from J; bases not matched to a gene: 6. The CDR3 extends over 14 amino acids. The CDR3 here is CASRGQGARSPLHF. In DNA, the CDR3 is TGTGCCAGCCGGGGACAGGGGGCTAGGTCACCCCTCCACTTT.

The V call is TRBV12-3 or TRBV12-4, the J call TRBJ2-4; perhaps TRBD1 as D (5 bases). The CDR3 has 12 residues. The ends were cut back, 7 bases at V and 8 bases at J, with 12 bases in the middle. The chain's CDR3 is CASTKGWDIQYF. The CDR3 DNA reads as TGTGCCAGCACCAAGGGGTGGGACATTCAGTACTTC.

The V and J genes are TRBV3-1 (or the pseudogene TRBV3-2) and TRBJ1-5; weak D call: TRBD1 (6 bases). Between the trimmed V and J ends, which lost 0 bases and 7 bases, there was a span of 13 bases. CDR1 and CDR2 (germline): LGHDT, YNNKEL (reference sequence). The CDR3 extends over 15 amino acids. CDR3 DNA: TGTGCCAGCAGCCAAGATGGGGGCGTAGGGCAGCCCCAGCATTTT. Translating it yields CASSQDGGVGQPQHF.

J is TRBJ2-7 and V is TRBV29-1; D ambiguous. Germline V gene sequence: CDR1 SQVTM, CDR2 ANQGSEA. The CDR3 runs 12 residues. Trimming shortened V by 2 bases and J by 6 bases, and 11 bases separated the two germline ends. The CDR3 loop is CSVELRNGEQYF. CDR3 sequence (DNA): TGCAGCGTTGAACTCAGGAATGGCGAGCAGTACTTC.

V usage is TRBV7-9 and J usage is TRBJ2-5; the D gene is possibly TRBD1 (6 bases). Deletions cut 5 bases from V and 4 bases from J, with 14 bases between. This CDR3 is 14 amino acids long. Germline V gives CDR1 SEHNR, CDR2 FQNEAQ (reference sequence). CDR3 bases: TGTGCCAGCAGCCCCCGACAGGCATTAGAGACCCAGTACTTC. It codes for CASSPRQALETQYF.

The CDR3 DNA reads TGTGCCATCAAAGATCTATACACCGGGGAGCTGTTTTTT. It encodes CAIKDLYTGELFF. The V and J genes are TRBV10-3 and TRBJ2-2; D is undetermined. The CDR3 consists of 13 residues. CDR1 is ENHRY and CDR2 is SYGVKD in the germline V gene. V was cut by 7 bases and J by 3 bases, with 9 bases left in between.

At least ten counts were recorded for this clone. The chain is built from TRBV5-1 and TRBJ2-7; maybe TRBD1 (5 bases). The CDR3 totals 15 residues. Trimming stripped 1 base from V and 3 bases from J, with 14 bases between. CDR1 and CDR2 from the germline V gene are SGHRS and YFSETQ. CDR3 in DNA: TGCGCCAGCAGCTTGAAGGGGAAAATCCTCTACGAGCAGTACTTC. This translates into CASSLKGKILYEQYF.

The chain joins TRBV27 to TRBJ2-1; D uncertain. The CDR3 is 13 residues long. Trimming pared 1 base from V and 10 bases from J, leaving 11 bases between. Germline values: CDR1 MNHEY, CDR2 SMNVEV (reference sequence). In nucleotides, the CDR3 is TGTGCCAGCAGTTTATGGGCAGCACCGGAGCAGTTCTTC. This gives the protein CASSLWAAPEQFF.

The V gene is TRBV7-2, the J gene TRBJ2-7, with TRBD2 matching over 11 bases. The V gene end was trimmed by 2 bases and the J gene end by 5 bases; junction bases not matched to a gene: 5. Germline loops: CDR1 SGHTA, CDR2 FQGNSA. The CDR3 contains 15 residues. CDR3 amino acids: CASSLQLAGGNEQYF. As DNA, the CDR3 is TGTGCCAGCAGCTTACAGTTAGCGGGAGGGAACGAGCAGTACTTC.

The genes are TRBV7-8 and TRBJ2-1; D uncertain. The CDR3 totals 16 residues. Trimming took off 5 bases at V and 0 bases at J, with 14 bases between the two ends. Per germline, CDR1 SGHVS and CDR2 FQNEAQ. CDR3 region: CASSPSSPSSYNEQFF. In DNA form, the CDR3 reads TGTGCCAGCAGCCCTTCGTCCCCGAGCTCCTACAATGAGCAGTTCTTC.

V and J are TRBV7-2 and TRBJ2-4; TRBD2 matches 7 bases. J lost 9 bases, V lost 1 base, and 6 bases had no gene match. Germline CDR1 is SGHTA and CDR2 is FQGNSA. This CDR3 is built from 14 residues. This CDR3 reads CASSLGAGEGIQYF. The CDR3 bases are TGTGCCAGCAGCTTAGGGGCGGGGGAAGGCATTCAGTACTTC.

DNA for the CDR3: TGCGCCAGCAGCTTGTGGCCAGGCTATGGCTACACCTTC. Amino acid sequence: CASSLWPGYGYTF. V is TRBV5-1 and J is TRBJ1-2; D unclear. Germline CDR1 is SGHRS and CDR2 is YFSETQ. V was cut by 1 base and J by 4 bases, with 8 bases left in between. The CDR3 extends over 13 amino acids.

The rearrangement links TRBV6-5 to TRBJ2-7; D perhaps matches TRBD2 (5 bases). V dropped 8 bases and J dropped 9 bases, with 17 bases sitting between them. This CDR3 is 12 amino acids long. Germline CDR1 reads MNHEY; CDR2 reads SVGAGI. The CDR3 region has the DNA TGTGCCAGCGAGGACGGCGTACTAGGGCAGTACTTC. Amino acid sequence: CASEDGVLGQYF.

The V call is TRBV19, the J call TRBJ1-4; 7 bases line up with TRBD1. Germline assignment: CDR1 LNHDA and CDR2 SQIVND (reference sequence). The V and J ends lost 10 bases and 11 bases, in that order; junction bases with no gene match: 7. The CDR3 is 11 amino acids. CDR3 in amino acids: CATGQLGKLFF. In nucleotides, the CDR3 is TGTGCCACGGGACAGTTGGGGAAACTGTTTTTT.

The gene calls are TRBV27 and TRBJ1-3; weak D call: TRBD1 (6 bases). V dropped 5 bases and J dropped 5 bases, with 13 bases sitting between them. The germline V gene encodes CDR1 MNHEY and CDR2 SMNVEV (reference sequence). The CDR3 consists of 14 residues. CDR3 residues: CASSPHRDRNTIYF. Written as DNA, the CDR3 is TGTGCCAGCAGTCCCCACCGGGACAGAAACACCATATATTTT.